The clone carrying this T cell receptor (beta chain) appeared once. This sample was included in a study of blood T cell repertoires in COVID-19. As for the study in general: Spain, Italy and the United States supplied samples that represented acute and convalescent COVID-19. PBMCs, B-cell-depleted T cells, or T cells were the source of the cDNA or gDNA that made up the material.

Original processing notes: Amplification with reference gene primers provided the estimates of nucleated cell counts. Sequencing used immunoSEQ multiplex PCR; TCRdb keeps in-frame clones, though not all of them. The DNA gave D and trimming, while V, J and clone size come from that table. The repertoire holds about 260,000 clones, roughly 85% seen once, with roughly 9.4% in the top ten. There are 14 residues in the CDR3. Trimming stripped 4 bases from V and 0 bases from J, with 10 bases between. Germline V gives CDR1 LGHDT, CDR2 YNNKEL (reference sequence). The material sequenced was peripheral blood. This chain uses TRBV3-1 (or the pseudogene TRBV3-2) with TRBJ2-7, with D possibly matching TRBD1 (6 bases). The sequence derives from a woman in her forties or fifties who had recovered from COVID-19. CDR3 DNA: TGTGCCAGCAGCCGCTCAGGGGACTCCTACGAGCAGTACTTC. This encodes CASSRSGDSYEQYF.